The rows below give T cell receptor beta chains drawn from one sample of a study of blood T cells in healthy people across ages. Each CDR3 protein gets one entry after TCRdb re-called the 5' RACE reads with MiXCR. Here the sample spans fewer than 700,000 distinct CDR3 sequences, 47% being singletons. Sequencing was performed on blood. Every receptor here comes from a man at least 80 years old in good health. Both conserved end residues are part of each CDR3. The D gene is left open where the match is weak. Clone size appears in some rows only: once, few, many, or a class for an expanded clone.

CASKETGEIAFF | TGTGCCAGCAAAGAGACAGGGGAAATCGCTTTCTTT | TRBV2 | TRBD1 | - | TRBJ1-1 | 12
CSAALGIQETQYF | TGCAGTGCCGCATTAGGTATACAAGAGACCCAGTACTTC | TRBV20-1 | - | few | TRBJ2-5 | 13
CASSLGTQGGQYF | TGTGCCAGCAGCTTAGGCACCCAAGGAGGGCAGTACTTC | TRBV7-2 | - | - | TRBJ2-7 | 13
CSAKGGQIYNEQFF | TGCAGTGCCAAAGGGGGCCAAATCTACAATGAGCAGTTCTTC | TRBV20-1 | TRBD1 | - | TRBJ2-1 | 14
CSARTRTGRTGELFF | TGCAGTGCCAGAACGAGGACAGGAAGAACCGGGGAGCTGTTTTTT | TRBV20-1 | TRBD1 | - | TRBJ2-2 | 15
CASSVREGHEQFF | TGTGCCAGCAGCGTCCGGGAGGGTCATGAGCAGTTCTTC | TRBV9 | TRBD2 | - | TRBJ2-1 | 13
CATSATGGINTQYF | TGTGCCACCAGTGCTACAGGGGGCATAAATACGCAGTATTTT | TRBV24-1 | TRBD1 | - | TRBJ2-3 | 14
CASSPQGQNYGYTF | TGTGCCAGCAGCCCTCAGGGACAGAACTATGGCTACACCTTC | TRBV5-5 | TRBD1 | - | TRBJ1-2 | 14
CSVGELNTEAFF | TGCAGCGTTGGGGAACTCAACACTGAAGCTTTCTTT | TRBV29-1 | - | few | TRBJ1-1 | 12
CASSYSRQGQQRELFF | TGTGCCAGCAGTTACTCCCGACAGGGGCAGCAGCGGGAGCTGTTTTTT | TRBV6-6 | TRBD1 | - | TRBJ2-2 | 16
CASSQRDLVVDEQFF | TGCGCCAGCAGCCAGCGGGACTTAGTGGTCGATGAGCAGTTCTTC | TRBV4-1 | - | few | TRBJ2-1 | 15
CSARGGQGARLQRETQYF | TGCAGTGCTAGAGGGGGACAGGGGGCTCGTCTTCAAAGAGAGACCCAGTACTTC | TRBV20-1 | TRBD1 | - | TRBJ2-5 | 18
CAGSYSFTDTQYF | TGTGCCGGCAGTTACTCTTTCACAGATACGCAGTATTTT | TRBV6-6 | - | - | TRBJ2-3 | 13
CSARTQEGPNEKLFF | TGCAGTGCTAGGACCCAAGAGGGCCCTAATGAAAAACTGTTTTTT | TRBV20-1 | - | - | TRBJ1-4 | 15
CASSVESGSETQYF | TGTGCCAGCAGCGTAGAGTCAGGGTCAGAGACCCAGTACTTC | TRBV9 | - | - | TRBJ2-5 | 14
CAISETTASRSPLHF | TGTGCCATCAGTGAGACGACAGCTTCACGGTCACCCCTCCACTTT | TRBV10-3 | - | - | TRBJ1-6 | 15
CASRRTGGVLDTQYF | TGTGCCAGCAGACGGACAGGGGGAGTATTGGATACGCAGTATTTT | TRBV5-4 | TRBD1 | - | TRBJ2-3 | 15
CASSLDRGGNEKLFF | TGCGCCAGCAGCTTGGACAGGGGGGGTAATGAAAAACTGTTTTTT | TRBV5-1 | TRBD1 | - | TRBJ1-4 | 15
CASSLRPFYEQYF | TGCGCCAGCAGCCTTAGACCGTTCTACGAGCAGTACTTC | TRBV5-1 | - | - | TRBJ2-7 | 13
CASSSGPGRYEQYF | TGTGCCAGCAGCTCGGGACCTGGGAGGTACGAGCAGTACTTC | TRBV7-9 | - | many | TRBJ2-7 | 14
CASSLVPSGGNEQYF | TGTGCCAGCAGCTTAGTCCCTAGCGGGGGTAACGAGCAGTACTTC | TRBV7-2 | TRBD2 | few | TRBJ2-7 | 15
CARKTGEGSGANVLTF | TGCGCCAGGAAGACAGGGGAAGGCTCTGGGGCCAACGTCCTGACTTTC | TRBV5-1 | TRBD1 | - | TRBJ2-6 | 16
CASSFPAVSTDTQYF | TGTGCCAGCAGCTTTCCCGCGGTCAGCACAGATACGCAGTATTTT | TRBV7-2 | - | - | TRBJ2-3 | 15
CSVDRGEGELFF | TGCAGCGTTGACAGGGGTGAGGGGGAGCTGTTTTTT | TRBV29-1 | - | - | TRBJ2-2 | 12
CSARDLLPSADTQYF | TGCAGTGCTAGAGATTTGCTACCTTCGGCAGATACGCAGTATTTT | TRBV20-1 | - | - | TRBJ2-3 | 15
CASSLVGTVEQFF | TGTGCCAGCAGCTTAGTAGGGACGGTTGAGCAGTTCTTC | TRBV7-2 | - | few | TRBJ2-1 | 13
CSAFGASGRYEQYF | TGCAGTGCTTTTGGTGCTAGCGGGAGGTACGAGCAGTACTTC | TRBV20-1 | TRBD2 | - | TRBJ2-7 | 14
CASSLGRVVHEQYF | TGTGCCAGCAGCTTAGGTAGGGTAGTCCATGAGCAGTACTTC | TRBV7-2 | - | once | TRBJ2-7 | 14
CASSRAAYEQYF | TGTGCCAGCAGCCGGGCAGCCTACGAGCAGTACTTC | TRBV3-1 | - | - | TRBJ2-7 | 12
CASSLRDTGAFGANVLTF | TGTGCCAGCAGCTTACGGGACACCGGCGCGTTTGGGGCCAACGTCCTGACTTTC | TRBV7-3 | - | few | TRBJ2-6 | 18
CASRSLGFPYEQYF | TGTGCCAGCAGGAGTTTAGGTTTCCCCTACGAGCAGTACTTC | TRBV27 | - | - | TRBJ2-7 | 14
CASSRGTKETQYF | TGCGCCAGCAGCCGGGGGACCAAAGAGACCCAGTACTTC | TRBV4-3 | - | - | TRBJ2-5 | 13
CAEQRQGHYGYTF | TGTGCCGAGCAGAGGCAGGGGCACTATGGCTACACCTTC | TRBV28 | - | few | TRBJ1-2 | 13
CSASSSGRAGNEQFF | TGCAGTGCTAGTTCAAGCGGGAGGGCCGGGAATGAGCAGTTCTTC | TRBV20-1 | TRBD2 | - | TRBJ2-1 | 15
CASGGTLSTDTQYF | TGTGCCAGCGGTGGGACCCTTAGCACAGATACGCAGTATTTT | TRBV12-3/TRBV12-4 | - | - | TRBJ2-3 | 14
CASSPGGGYQPQHF | TGTGCCAGCAGTCCAGGGGGCGGCTATCAGCCCCAGCATTTT | TRBV6-6 | TRBD1 | - | TRBJ1-5 | 14
CASSLAVPGQEAFF | TGTGCCAGCAGCTTGGCTGTTCCGGGACAGGAAGCTTTCTTT | TRBV5-5 | TRBD1 | - | TRBJ1-1 | 14
CASSGRLGTTGELFF | TGTGCCAGCAGTGGGCGACTAGGAACCACCGGGGAGCTGTTTTTT | TRBV12-3/TRBV12-4 | - | - | TRBJ2-2 | 15
CASSYSAGNTIYF | TGTGCCAGCAGTTACTCGGCTGGAAACACCATATATTTT | TRBV6-6 | - | few | TRBJ1-3 | 13
CSASSLAGGLWETQYF | TGCAGTGCTAGTAGTCTTGCGGGGGGGCTCTGGGAGACCCAGTACTTC | TRBV20-1 | TRBD2 | - | TRBJ2-5 | 16
CASSLMRTSYNEQFF | TGTGCCAGCAGCTTAATGCGGACCTCCTACAATGAGCAGTTCTTC | TRBV7-2 | - | - | TRBJ2-1 | 15
CSASRRLEQYF | TGCAGTGCTAGTAGGAGACTCGAGCAGTACTTC | TRBV20-1 | - | - | TRBJ2-7 | 11
CAISASGGYYEQYF | TGTGCCATCAGTGCTAGCGGGGGGTACTACGAGCAGTACTTC | TRBV10-3 | TRBD2 | - | TRBJ2-7 | 14
CASSRATSLSTDTQYF | TGTGCCAGCAGCCGAGCGACTAGCCTTAGCACAGATACGCAGTATTTT | TRBV7-2 | TRBD2 | few | TRBJ2-3 | 16
CASNNPGTSSETQYF | TGTGCCAGCAATAACCCCGGGACTAGCTCGGAGACCCAGTACTTC | TRBV28 | TRBD2 | - | TRBJ2-5 | 15
CASSRTDKNIQYF | TGTGCCAGCAGTCGGACGGACAAAAACATTCAGTACTTC | TRBV6-1 | - | few | TRBJ2-4 | 13
CSARAASGRGETQYF | TGCAGTGCTAGGGCGGCTAGCGGGAGAGGAGAGACCCAGTACTTC | TRBV20-1 | TRBD2 | - | TRBJ2-5 | 15
CSARTTSYNEQFF | TGCAGTGCTAGAACAACGTCCTACAATGAGCAGTTCTTC | TRBV20-1 | - | - | TRBJ2-1 | 13
CASSLAPGQQETQYF | TGTGCCAGCAGCTTGGCCCCGGGACAGCAAGAGACCCAGTACTTC | TRBV5-5 | TRBD1 | - | TRBJ2-5 | 15
CASSQDWDVGTDTQYF | TGCGCCAGCAGCCAAGATTGGGACGTCGGCACAGATACGCAGTATTTT | TRBV4-3 | - | - | TRBJ2-3 | 16
CASSLPGSVSYNEQFF | TGTGCCAGCAGCTTACCGGGGTCGGTGTCCTACAATGAGCAGTTCTTC | TRBV7-3 | - | - | TRBJ2-1 | 16
CASSASSYNSPLHF | TGTGCCAGCAGCGCGAGCTCCTATAATTCACCCCTCCACTTT | TRBV7-6 | - | - | TRBJ1-6 | 14